This entry is about one T cell receptor beta chain. These data belong to a study of cytomegalovirus exposure and HLA in healthy donors. The germline CDR1 and CDR2 sequences are KGHSH and LQKENI. This CDR3 region has 16 residues. Losses at the gene ends were 3 bases for V and 0 bases for J; bases not matched to a gene: 4. Both 60 Vbeta primers and 13 Jbeta primers went into the PCR. Using immunoSEQ multiplex PCR, the repertoire was profiled, and TCRdb retains in-frame clones only, with some absent. The sample holds roughly 130,000 clones; roughly 87% are singletons and the top ten take 0.5% to 0.65%. Donors consisted of healthy bone marrow donors.

What was sequenced was PBMCs. The chain has TRBV18 and TRBJ1-1; 10 bases line up with TRBD1. The source of this sequence is a middle-aged woman in good health and CMV-seronegative. The CDR3 sequence is CASSPGQGTLNTEAFF. In nucleotides, the CDR3 is TGTGCCAGCTCACCGGGACAGGGGACACTGAACACTGAAGCTTTCTTT.